This T cell receptor beta chain stems from a study of cytomegalovirus exposure and HLA in healthy donors. Study outcomes and limitations: The Asian-associated ancestry cluster reportedly had fewer N-insertions than the approximately 700-donor mean in a later analysis.

This clone was seen a handful of times. Its antigen is as yet unknown. The CDR3 length is 16 residues. V trimming: 4 bases; J trimming: 0 bases; junction bases outside the gene matches: 11. Germline loops: CDR1 SQVTM, CDR2 ANQGSEA. Primers for the PCR totalled 60 Vbeta and 13 Jbeta. Clones were sequenced by immunoSEQ multiplex PCR, and TCRdb holds only the in-frame ones, with some missing. The sample lists 180,000 or so clones; approximately 9.5% were seen once. This chain joins TRBV29-1 and TRBJ1-1, with 7 bases lining up with TRBD1. The specimen sequenced was PBMCs. The source is a woman in her 30s in good health and CMV-seropositive. CDR3 nucleotide sequence: TGCAGCGTTGGGGGGACAGCGGCAATGGTGAACACTGAAGCTTTCTTT. Its translation: CSVGGTAAMVNTEAFF. Together with reference TRBV29-1 and TRBJ1-1, the CDR3 gives the full variable domain: SAVISQKPSRDICQRGTSLTIQCQVDSQVTMMFWYRQQPGQSLTLIATANQGSEATYESGFVIDKFPISRPNLTFSTLTVSNMSPEDSSIYLCSVGGTAAMVNTEAFFGQGTRLTVV.